The 26 T cell receptor beta chains listed next were all sequenced from one sample in a study of blood T cell repertoires in COVID-19. Only in-frame clones appear in the TCRdb table, and some are missing; sequencing was by immunoSEQ multiplex PCR. Found here are around 310,000 clones, approximately 90% of them singletons; the top ten hold around an eighth. The sequenced sample consisted of peripheral blood. These receptor sequences come from a woman between 55 and 75 years old with acute or convalescent COVID-19.

The chain carries TRBV19 and TRBJ1-1; the D gene is possibly TRBD1 (6 bases). V was pared by 5 bases and J by 1 base, with 11 bases between. The length of the CDR3 is 14 residues. Germline V gene sequence: CDR1 LNHDA, CDR2 SQIVND (reference sequence). In nucleotides, the CDR3 is TGTGCCAGTAGTCCCAGGACAGAGAACACTGAAGCTTTCTTT. This gives the protein CASSPRTENTEAFF. Combining the CDR3 with reference TRBV19 and TRBJ1-1 gives the whole variable domain DGGITQSPKYLFRKEGQNVTLSCEQNLNHDAMYWYRQDPGQGLRLIYYSQIVNDFQKGDIAEGYSVSREKKESFPLTVTSAQKNPTAFYLCASSPRTENTEAFFGQGTRLTVV.

The J gene is TRBJ2-3, the V gene TRBV7-3; 10 bases line up with TRBD2. Trimming removed 5 bases from V and 8 bases from J; junction bases left unmatched: 10. This CDR3 spans 15 amino acids. Looked up from germline, CDR1 is SGHTA and CDR2 is FQGTGA. The CDR3 loop is CASSAPSGGAGTQYF. In DNA, the CDR3 is TGTGCCAGCAGCGCCCCAAGCGGGGGGGCTGGTACGCAGTATTTT. The variable domain in full, with the rest retrieved from reference TRBV7-3 and TRBJ2-3, is GAGVSQTPSNKVTEKGKYVELRCDPISGHTALYWYRQSLGQGPEFLIYFQGTGAADDSGLPNDRFFAVRPEGSVSTLKIQRTERGDSAVYLCASSAPSGGAGTQYFGPGTRLTVL.

This clone came up once. V usage is TRBV28 and J usage is TRBJ2-1; 7 nucleotides agree with TRBD2. Germline CDR1 MDHEN, CDR2 SYDVKM. V was pared by 10 bases and J by 4 bases, with 10 bases of the junction left unmatched. This CDR3 comprises 14 residues. The chain's CDR3 is CATAPSGVYNEQFF. The CDR3 DNA reads TGTGCCACCGCCCCAAGCGGGGTATACAATGAGCAGTTCTTC.

The rearrangement uses TRBV30 and TRBJ1-6; tentatively, D is TRBD1 (6 bases). Trimming pared 3 bases from V and 10 bases from J, leaving 10 bases between. Germline V gene data show CDR1 as GTSNPN and CDR2 as SVGIG (reference sequence). The CDR3 spans 12 residues. CDR3 sequence reads: CAWSQQGSPLHF. In DNA form, the CDR3 reads TGTGCCTGGAGCCAACAGGGATCACCCCTCCACTTT.

Concerning this clone: In the same sample, other DNA sequences code for this CDR3. The V gene is TRBV7-2, the J gene TRBJ2-3; TRBD2 matches at 14 bases. Germline trimming cut 1 base from V and 9 bases from J; bases unmatched to any gene: 3. The V gene's germline CDR1 is SGHTA and CDR2 FQGNSA. CDR3 length: 15 amino acids. This chain's CDR3 is CASSLGGTSGRTQYF. CDR3 bases: TGTGCCAGCAGCTTAGGGGGGACTAGCGGGAGAACGCAGTATTTT.

The rearrangement joins TRBV7-8 to TRBJ1-3; TRBD1 is a possible D gene (6 bases). Deletions cut 5 bases from V and 4 bases from J, with 18 bases between. The length of the CDR3 is 16 residues. Per the germline V gene, CDR1 is SGHVS and CDR2 is FQNEAQ. DNA for the CDR3: TGTGCCAGCAGCCCCTTCGACAGAGGGGGAGGAAACACCATATATTTT. Translation: CASSPFDRGGGNTIYF. The full variable domain, in which reference TRBV7-8 and TRBJ1-3 provide the parts outside the CDR3, is GAGVSQSPRYKVAKRGQDVALRCDPISGHVSLFWYQQALGQGPEFLTYFQNEAQLDKSGLPSDRFFAERPEGSVSTLKIQRTQQEDSAVYLCASSPFDRGGGNTIYFGEGSWLTVV.

This chain joins TRBV11-3 and TRBJ2-1; the D gene is possibly TRBD1 (5 bases). The CDR3 is 16 residues long. Trimming left V 5 bases short and J 0 bases short, with 14 bases between. CDR1 is SGHNT and CDR2 is YENEEA in the germline V gene. The DNA for the CDR3 is TGTGCCAGCAGCAATGACAGAGGAAGCTCCTACAATGAGCAGTTCTTC. It codes for CASSNDRGSSYNEQFF.

V gene TRBV7-2 combines with J gene TRBJ2-7, with 7 bases that match TRBD1. Per germline, CDR1 SGHTA and CDR2 FQGNSA. The V and J ends lost 2 bases and 2 bases, in that order; junction bases with no gene match: 6. The CDR3 loop spans 15 amino acids. CDR3: CASSLFGTETYEQYF. CDR3 DNA sequence: TGTGCCAGCAGCTTATTTGGGACAGAGACCTACGAGCAGTACTTC.

This chain uses TRBV18 with TRBJ2-5; TRBD1 matches 8 bases. The germline gives CDR1 KGHSH, CDR2 LQKENI. V shed 6 bases, J shed 1 base, and the junction held 7 bases outside the gene matches. The CDR3 contains 15 residues. The CDR3 bases are TGTGCCAGCTCGGGGGACAGGAATTCCCAAGAGACCCAGTACTTC. Amino acid sequence: CASSGDRNSQETQYF.

The chain is built from TRBV5-1 and TRBJ2-3; a possible D gene is TRBD2 (6 bases). Trimming removed 0 bases at V and 0 bases at J, with 8 bases between. CDR1 is SGHRS, CDR2 YFSETQ, per germline. The CDR3 is made up of 15 amino acids. The CDR3 nucleotides read TGCGCCAGCAGCTTGGCAGCGGGTAGCACAGATACGCAGTATTTT. Translation: CASSLAAGSTDTQYF.

This clone was detected a few times. No DNA is shown, since the ends of the CDR3 on it are uncertain; the CDR3 is the one TCRdb lists. The chain is built from TRBV21-1 and TRBJ1-3; TRBD1 reflects the table's D call only, with no check against the DNA. TRBV21-1 is reported as a pseudogene. The CDR3 extends over 17 residues, inclusive of both ends. This CDR3 is CASSSNVGHGNGNTIYF.

This chain links TRBV5-1 with TRBJ2-7; possible D gene TRBD1, 6 bases. Germline values: CDR1 SGHRS, CDR2 YFSETQ. The germline V and J ends were trimmed by 4 bases and 2 bases, with 13 bases remaining between them. The CDR3 has 14 residues. This CDR3 is CASSGQGPAYEQYF. The DNA for the CDR3 is TGCGCCAGCAGCGGGCAGGGGCCAGCCTACGAGCAGTACTTC.

The gene calls are TRBV7-9 and TRBJ1-2, with D tentatively TRBD1 (5 bases). V dropped 3 bases and J dropped 7 bases, with 12 bases sitting between them. Germline V gives CDR1 SEHNR, CDR2 FQNEAQ (reference sequence). This CDR3 is built from 13 residues. The CDR3 coding sequence is TGTGCCAGCAGCTTTTCCCAGGGTAGTGGCTACACCTTC. This sequence encodes CASSFSQGSGYTF.

This clone appeared once. V usage is TRBV9 and J usage is TRBJ2-5; 9 nucleotides agree with TRBD1. From germline, CDR1 is SGDLS and CDR2 YYNGEE. The CDR3 has 15 residues. Trimming cost V 6 bases and J 2 bases; bases outside gene matches: 8. CDR3: CASTRTGDTQETQYF. CDR3 sequence (DNA): TGTGCCAGCACCAGGACAGGGGACACACAAGAGACCCAGTACTTC.

The chain recombines TRBV5-1 with TRBJ1-2, with D maybe TRBD1 (6 bases). The CDR3 consists of 13 residues. V was shortened by 4 bases and J by 7 bases, with 14 bases between the two germline ends. CDR1 and CDR2 (germline): SGHRS, YFSETQ. The CDR3 DNA sequence: TGCGCCAGCAGCCAGGACAGTTTCCGTGGCTACACCTTC. The encoded protein is CASSQDSFRGYTF. Drawing the rest from reference TRBV5-1 and TRBJ1-2, the complete variable domain is KAGVTQTPRYLIKTRGQQVTLSCSPISGHRSVSWYQQTPGQGLQFLFEYFSETQRNKGNFPGRFSGRQFSNSRSEMNVSTLELGDSALYLCASSQDSFRGYTFGSGTRLTVV.

The chain has TRBV28 and TRBJ1-6; D is possibly TRBD1 (6 bases). The CDR3 runs 15 residues. Germline assignment: CDR1 MDHEN and CDR2 SYDVKM. V lost 7 bases, J lost 1 base, and 11 bases lay in between. The CDR3 loop reads CASTDGQSYNSPLHF. The CDR3 bases are TGTGCCAGCACCGACGGACAGTCCTATAATTCACCCCTCCACTTT.

The chain links TRBV19 to TRBJ1-2; 7 bases map to TRBD1. The length of the CDR3 is 14 residues. Looked up from germline, CDR1 is LNHDA and CDR2 is SQIVND (reference sequence). With V trimmed by 4 bases and J by 2 bases, 4 bases remained unmatched. CDR3 DNA sequence: TGTGCCAGTAGTACCCAGGACAGGAACTATGGCTACACCTTC. This gives the protein CASSTQDRNYGYTF.

This chain connects TRBV7-8 to TRBJ1-2; 7 bases are a match to TRBD1. From germline, CDR1 is SGHVS and CDR2 FQNEAQ. Trimming at V came to 5 bases and at J to 4 bases, leaving 10 bases not matched to a gene. The CDR3 consists of 15 residues. CDR3 protein: CASSTQGKGPYGYTF. As DNA, the CDR3 is TGTGCCAGCAGCACACAGGGGAAGGGGCCCTATGGCTACACCTTC.

Worth noting for this clone: The sample contains more than one DNA sequence encoding this CDR3. This chain uses TRBV24-1 with TRBJ1-1; no clear D gene. CDR3 size: 12 residues. CDR1 KGHDR and CDR2 SFDVKD come from the germline V gene. V lost 4 bases and J 3 bases, leaving 5 bases between the germline ends. CDR3 region: CATSDPDTEAFF. The CDR3 DNA reads TGTGCCACCAGTGACCCCGACACTGAAGCTTTCTTT.

The rearrangement joins TRBV3-1 (or the pseudogene TRBV3-2) to TRBJ2-1, with 11 bases aligning to TRBD2. V dropped 6 bases and J dropped 4; count of bases not matched to a gene: 5. This CDR3 has 15 residues. Germline V gene data show CDR1 as LGHDT and CDR2 as YNNKEL (reference sequence). DNA for the CDR3: TGTGCCAGCAGTTCTACTAGCGGGAGTTACAATGAGCAGTTCTTC. Amino acid sequence: CASSSTSGSYNEQFF.

The chain carries TRBV28 and TRBJ2-7, with D hard to call. Germline loops: CDR1 MDHEN, CDR2 SYDVKM. This CDR3 contains 12 residues. Trimming cost V 5 bases and J 3 bases, with 8 bases left between them. DNA of the CDR3: TGTGCCAGCAGTGTCTTCGGCTACGAGCAGTACTTC. This encodes CASSVFGYEQYF.

For this clone: The junction differs from germline at one of its ends, possibly a read error. The chain couples TRBV5-1 to TRBJ2-3, with TRBD2 identical over 14 bases. Germline V gene sequence: CDR1 SGHRS, CDR2 YFSETQ. This CDR3 contains 16 residues. The CDR3 DNA follows: TGCGCCAGCAGCATGACTAGCGGGGGGGCCGATACACCACAGAGTTTT. This translates into CASSMTSGGADTPQSF.

In this sample, this clone turned up once. The chain combines TRBV18 with TRBJ2-2, with TRBD2 identical over 8 bases. The germline V gene encodes CDR1 KGHSH and CDR2 LQKENI. V was clipped by 3 bases and J by 14 bases; unmatched bases: 17. This CDR3 contains 16 residues. DNA for the CDR3: TGTGCCAGCTCACCCTTGATACTAGCGGCTAGAACACCCCTGTTTTTT. Translation: CASSPLILAARTPLFF.

This sequence joins TRBV11-2 and TRBJ1-1; no clear D. This CDR3 has 14 residues. Trimming shortened V by 1 base and J by 0 bases, and 6 bases separated the two germline ends. Germline loops: CDR1 SGHAT, CDR2 FQNNGV. The CDR3 DNA follows: TGTGCCAGCAGCTTAGCACTGATGAACACTGAAGCTTTCTTT. Translation gives CASSLALMNTEAFF.

J is TRBJ2-1 and V is TRBV5-1; a weak D match, TRBD2 (6 bases). CDR3 length: 16 residues. Germline V lookup: CDR1 SGHRS, CDR2 YFSETQ. The V end was cut by 4 bases, the J end by 0 bases, with 14 bases between. CDR3 in amino acids: CASSPVEEGSYNEQFF. Written as DNA, the CDR3 is TGCGCCAGCAGCCCTGTTGAGGAGGGCTCCTACAATGAGCAGTTCTTC. Filled out from reference TRBV5-1 and TRBJ2-1, the complete variable domain reads KAGVTQTPRYLIKTRGQQVTLSCSPISGHRSVSWYQQTPGQGLQFLFEYFSETQRNKGNFPGRFSGRQFSNSRSEMNVSTLELGDSALYLCASSPVEEGSYNEQFFGPGTRLTVL.

This clone was seen just once. The chain carries TRBV7-2 and TRBJ2-7; D gene unclear. The CDR3 has 12 residues. Trimming removed 1 base from V and 4 bases from J, with 5 bases in between. Germline CDR1 SGHTA, CDR2 FQGNSA. DNA of the CDR3: TGTGCCAGCAGCTTAGTCACATACGAGCAGTACTTC. Translation: CASSLVTYEQYF.